This T cell receptor (beta chain) appears in the sequencing data of a study of shared clonotypes between healthy human individuals. As for the study in general: Three plates each covered CD4 naive and memory; CD8 naive two, CD8 memory one. General study points: Sharing across a handful of donors was seen in 4% to 6.5% of naive CD4 clonotypes.

As concerns this clone: Its antigen is unidentified.

Naivety among CD8 cells was defined by CD45RO negativity and positive CCR7 selection, thereby excluding terminally differentiated effector memory CD45RA+ cells. Clones were sequenced by immunoSEQ multiplex PCR, and TCRdb holds only the in-frame ones, with some missing. The table lists about 2.1 million clones, 93% of them singletons. Germline V gene data show CDR1 as SGHVS and CDR2 as FQNEAQ. CDR3 length: 18 residues. V was pared by 2 bases and J by 1 base, with 5 bases of the junction left unmatched. The sample comprised naive CD8+ T cells from PBMCs. The rearrangement uses TRBV7-8 and TRBJ2-1; TRBD2 aligns across 13 bases. The source of this sequence is a man between 18 and 35 years old in good health. Some clones in this sample may be carry-over from other donors' samples. The CDR3 coding sequence is TGTGCCAGCAGCTTATCACTAGCGGGAGGGAGTTCCTACAATGAGCAGTTCTTC. Encoded protein: CASSLSLAGGSSYNEQFF. Combining the CDR3 with reference TRBV7-8 and TRBJ2-1 gives the whole variable domain GAGVSQSPRYKVAKRGQDVALRCDPISGHVSLFWYQQALGQGPEFLTYFQNEAQLDKSGLPSDRFFAERPEGSVSTLKIQRTQQEDSAVYLCASSLSLAGGSSYNEQFFGPGTRLTVL.